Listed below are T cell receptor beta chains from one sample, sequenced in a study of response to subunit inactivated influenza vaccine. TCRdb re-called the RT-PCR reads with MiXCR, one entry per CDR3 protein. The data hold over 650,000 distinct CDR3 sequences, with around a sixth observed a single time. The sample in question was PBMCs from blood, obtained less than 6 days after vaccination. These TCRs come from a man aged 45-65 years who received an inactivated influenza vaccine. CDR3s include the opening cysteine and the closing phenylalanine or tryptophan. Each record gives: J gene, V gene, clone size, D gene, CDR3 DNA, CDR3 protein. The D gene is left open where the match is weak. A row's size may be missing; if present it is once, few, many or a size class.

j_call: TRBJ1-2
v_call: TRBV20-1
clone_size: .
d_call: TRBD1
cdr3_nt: TGCAGTGCTACTTCAGGGGGCGTGATCTATGGCTACACCTTC
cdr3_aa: CSATSGGVIYGYTF

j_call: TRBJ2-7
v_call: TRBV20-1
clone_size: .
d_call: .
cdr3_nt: TGCAGTGCTTTGAACAGGGCTACCCCCTACGAGCAGTACTTC
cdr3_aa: CSALNRATPYEQYF

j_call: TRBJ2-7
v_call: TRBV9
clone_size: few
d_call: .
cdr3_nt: TGTGCCAGCATGGGGGACTGCCCCTACGAGCAGTACTTC
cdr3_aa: CASMGDCPYEQYF

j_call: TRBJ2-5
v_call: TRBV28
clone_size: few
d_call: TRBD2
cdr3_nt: TGTGCCAGCAGTTTCCTAGCGGTAGTACAAGAGACCCAGTACTTC
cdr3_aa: CASSFLAVVQETQYF

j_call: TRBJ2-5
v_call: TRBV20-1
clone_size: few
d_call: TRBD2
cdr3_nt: TGCAGTGCTAGACGGGGGGGAGAGACCCAGTACTTC
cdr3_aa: CSARRGGETQYF

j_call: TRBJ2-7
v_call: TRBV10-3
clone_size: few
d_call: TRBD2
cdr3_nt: TGTGCCATTGCCGGGGGGACTAGCGGGGGGACCTACGAGCAGTACTTC
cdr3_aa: CAIAGGTSGGTYEQYF

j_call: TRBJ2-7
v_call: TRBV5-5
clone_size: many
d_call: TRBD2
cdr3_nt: TGTGCCAGCAGCTTGGCTAGCGGCCGGTTATACTACGAGCAGTACTTC
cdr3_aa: CASSLASGRLYYEQYF

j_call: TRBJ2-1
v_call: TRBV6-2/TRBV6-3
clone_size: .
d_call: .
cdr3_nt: TGTGCCAGCAGAAGCCCTCTACAGTACAATGAGCAGTTCTTC
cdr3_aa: CASRSPLQYNEQFF

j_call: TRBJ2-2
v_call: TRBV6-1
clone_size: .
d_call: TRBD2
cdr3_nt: TGTGCCAGCAGTGACCTAGCGGGCACCGGGGAGCTGTTTTTT
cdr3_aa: CASSDLAGTGELFF

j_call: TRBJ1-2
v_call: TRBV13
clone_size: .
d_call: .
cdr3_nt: TGTGCCAGCAGCTTGGCCCTGGGCGGACTAGGAGGCTACACCTTC
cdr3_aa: CASSLALGGLGGYTF

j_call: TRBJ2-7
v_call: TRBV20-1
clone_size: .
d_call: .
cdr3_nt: TGCAGTGCTATGAACCTCCGGGACCCCTTGGCCGAGCAGTACTTC
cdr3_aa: CSAMNLRDPLAEQYF

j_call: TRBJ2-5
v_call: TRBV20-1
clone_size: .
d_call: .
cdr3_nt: TGCAGTGCTAGACACCTTAAAGCGACTGGGGGGAAGACCCAGTACTTC
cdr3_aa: CSARHLKATGGKTQYF

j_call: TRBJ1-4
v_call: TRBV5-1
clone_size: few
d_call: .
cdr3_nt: TGCGCCAGCAGCTTAGACGAACCCGATAATGAAAAACTGTTTTTT
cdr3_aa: CASSLDEPDNEKLFF

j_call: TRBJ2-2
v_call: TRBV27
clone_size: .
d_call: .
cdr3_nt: TGTGCCAGCAGTTTCGATCGGGCCGGGGAGCTGTTTTTT
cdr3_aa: CASSFDRAGELFF

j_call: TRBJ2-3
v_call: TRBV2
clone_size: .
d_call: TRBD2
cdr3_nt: TGTGCCAGCGTACCGGGACTAGCGGCCAGCACAGATACGCAGTATTTT
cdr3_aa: CASVPGLAASTDTQYF

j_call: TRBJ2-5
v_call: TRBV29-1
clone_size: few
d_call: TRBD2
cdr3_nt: TGCAGCGGCAAACTAGCGGGGCGTCAAGAGACCCAGTACTTC
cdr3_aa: CSGKLAGRQETQYF

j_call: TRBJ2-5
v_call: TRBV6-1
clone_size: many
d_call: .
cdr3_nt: TGTGCCAGCTCTCAAGCTGGGGGGCGCCAAGAGACCCAGTACTTC
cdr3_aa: CASSQAGGRQETQYF

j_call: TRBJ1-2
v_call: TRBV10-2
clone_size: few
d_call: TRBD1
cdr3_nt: TGCGCCAGCAGAATGGGACAGGGGCTGGACTATGGCTACACCTTC
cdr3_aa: CASRMGQGLDYGYTF

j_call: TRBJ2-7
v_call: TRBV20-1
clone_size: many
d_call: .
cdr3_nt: TGCAGTGCCCTAGATAGGGTACAGCAGTACTTC
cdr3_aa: CSALDRVQQYF

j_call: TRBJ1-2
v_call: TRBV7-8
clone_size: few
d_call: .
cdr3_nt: TGTGCCAGCACCCAAATAGGGGATGGATTTGTGGGCTACACCTTC
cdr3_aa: CASTQIGDGFVGYTF

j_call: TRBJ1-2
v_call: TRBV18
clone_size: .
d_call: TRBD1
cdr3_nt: TGTGCCAGCTCACCCTCCCCGGACAGGCCGTATGGCTACACCTTC
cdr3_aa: CASSPSPDRPYGYTF

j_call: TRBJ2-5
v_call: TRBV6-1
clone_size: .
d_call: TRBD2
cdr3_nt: TGTGCCAGCAGGGGACTAGCGGGAGTGTTCTCAGAGACCCAGTACTTC
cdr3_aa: CASRGLAGVFSETQYF

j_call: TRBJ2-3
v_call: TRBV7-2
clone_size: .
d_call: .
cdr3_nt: TGTGCCAGCCTGCCGAAAGGGCGAGGAACCGATACGCAGTATTTT
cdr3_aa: CASLPKGRGTDTQYF

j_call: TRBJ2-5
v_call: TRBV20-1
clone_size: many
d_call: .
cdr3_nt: TGCAGTGCTAGCCGGGCCGCAAAAGAGACCCAGTACTTC
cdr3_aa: CSASRAAKETQYF

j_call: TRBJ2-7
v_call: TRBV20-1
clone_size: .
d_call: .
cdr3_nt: TGCAGTGCTAGAGCCCCACTGCGGGGCTCCTACGAGCAGTACTTC
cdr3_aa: CSARAPLRGSYEQYF

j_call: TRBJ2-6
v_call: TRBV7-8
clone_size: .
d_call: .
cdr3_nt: TGTGCCAGCAGCTTCTTCTCTGGGGCCAACGTCCTGACTTTC
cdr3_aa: CASSFFSGANVLTF

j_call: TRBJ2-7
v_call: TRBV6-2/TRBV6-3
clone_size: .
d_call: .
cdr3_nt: TGTGCCAGCAGTGCGCACGGGGGCCACGAGCAGTACTTC
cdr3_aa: CASSAHGGHEQYF

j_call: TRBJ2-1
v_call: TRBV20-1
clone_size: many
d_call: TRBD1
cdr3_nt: TGCAGTGCTATCCGTACGGGACAGGGCAATGAGCAGTTCTTC
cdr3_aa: CSAIRTGQGNEQFF

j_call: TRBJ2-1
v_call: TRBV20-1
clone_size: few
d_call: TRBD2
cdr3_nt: TGCAGTGCTACCATCCTAGCGGGAGTAGGGAATGAGCAGTTCTTC
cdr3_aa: CSATILAGVGNEQFF

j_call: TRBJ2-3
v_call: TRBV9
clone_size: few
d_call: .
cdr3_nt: TGTGCCAGCAGCGCCCCGGGACACCCTTTCGGAACAGATACGCAGTATTTT
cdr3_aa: CASSAPGHPFGTDTQYF

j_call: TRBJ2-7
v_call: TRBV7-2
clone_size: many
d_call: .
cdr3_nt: TGTGCCAGCAGCTTACCCGGAACCGCCTCCGAGCAGTACTTC
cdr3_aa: CASSLPGTASEQYF

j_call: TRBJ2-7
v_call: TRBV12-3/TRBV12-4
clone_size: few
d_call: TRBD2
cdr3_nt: TGTGCCAGCAGTCGACTAGCGGTCTTAGGCGAGCAGTACTTC
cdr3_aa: CASSRLAVLGEQYF

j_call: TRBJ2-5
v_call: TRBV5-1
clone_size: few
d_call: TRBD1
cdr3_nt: TGCGCCAGCAGCCCGGGACAGGGGAAAGGAACCCAGTACTTC
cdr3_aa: CASSPGQGKGTQYF

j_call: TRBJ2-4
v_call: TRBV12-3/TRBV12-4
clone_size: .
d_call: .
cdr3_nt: TGTGCCAGCAGTACAGGGAGGTCGGGCAAAAACATTCAGTACTTC
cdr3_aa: CASSTGRSGKNIQYF

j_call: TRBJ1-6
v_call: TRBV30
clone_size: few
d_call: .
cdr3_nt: TGTGCCTGGACTCAGGGACCCGGTTCACCCCTCCACTTT
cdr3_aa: CAWTQGPGSPLHF

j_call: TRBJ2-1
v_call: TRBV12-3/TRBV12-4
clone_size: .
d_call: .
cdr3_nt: TGTGCCAGCAGCCATTACGTAATCTCCTACAATGAGCAGTTCTTC
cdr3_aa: CASSHYVISYNEQFF

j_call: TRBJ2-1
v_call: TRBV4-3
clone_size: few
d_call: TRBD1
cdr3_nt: TGCGCCAGCAGCCAAGAAGTGGCTTTATGGGACAGGGGGGACTATGAGCAGTTCTTC
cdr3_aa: CASSQEVALWDRGDYEQFF

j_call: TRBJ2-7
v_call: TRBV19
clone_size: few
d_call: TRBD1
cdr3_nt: TGTGCCAGTAGTGACCAGGGGGCCCACGAGCAGTACTTC
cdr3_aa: CASSDQGAHEQYF

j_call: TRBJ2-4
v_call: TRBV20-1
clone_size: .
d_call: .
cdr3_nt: TGCAGTGCTAGGCAGGCCCACCAAAACATTCAGTACTTC
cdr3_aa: CSARQAHQNIQYF

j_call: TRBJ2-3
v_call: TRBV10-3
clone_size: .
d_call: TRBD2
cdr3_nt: TGTGCCATCAGTGATCCGATAACTAGCGGGGGAATTTATACGCAGTATTTT
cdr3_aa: CAISDPITSGGIYTQYF

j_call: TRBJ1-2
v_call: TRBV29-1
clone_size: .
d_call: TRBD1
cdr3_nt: TGCAGCGCAGACGGGGACAGCCACTTCTATGGCTACACCTTC
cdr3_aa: CSADGDSHFYGYTF

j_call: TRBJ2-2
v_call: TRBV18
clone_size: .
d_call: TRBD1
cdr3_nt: TGTGCCAGCTCACCACAGTATAGGACAGGATACACCGGGGAGCTGTTTTTT
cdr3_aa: CASSPQYRTGYTGELFF